The rows below give T cell receptor beta chains drawn from one sample of a study of cytomegalovirus exposure and HLA in healthy donors. TCRdb's table, derived via immunoSEQ multiplex PCR, lists solely in-frame clones and lacks some. Of 35,000 to 50,000 clones listed, roughly 60% were seen once; the top ten hold around 8.7%. Sequences were obtained from PBMCs. The receptor set was obtained from a human donor in good health. CDR3s include the opening cysteine and the closing phenylalanine or tryptophan. The D gene is left open where the match is weak. Clone size is stated in some rows and not others, as once, few, many or a class when expanded.

V gene: TRBV7-9
clone size: few
D gene: .
J gene: TRBJ2-5
CDR3 protein: CASSLAVGLIETQYF
CDR3 DNA: TGTGCCAGCAGCTTAGCCGTAGGACTGATCGAGACCCAGTACTTC

V gene: TRBV2
clone size: .
D gene: .
J gene: TRBJ1-5
CDR3 protein: CASSGGAKENQPQHF
CDR3 DNA: TGTGCCAGCAGCGGGGGGGCAAAAGAAAATCAGCCCCAGCATTTT

V gene: TRBV9
clone size: .
D gene: .
J gene: TRBJ1-4
CDR3 protein: CASSAGGEPKLFF
CDR3 DNA: TGTGCCAGCAGCGCGGGAGGGGAGCCAAAACTGTTTTTT

V gene: TRBV27
clone size: once
D gene: .
J gene: TRBJ2-3
CDR3 protein: CASSSAPLGPGRDTDTQYF
CDR3 DNA: TGTGCCAGCAGTTCAGCTCCGCTGGGCCCTGGTCGGGACACAGATACGCAGTATTTT

V gene: TRBV5-5
clone size: .
D gene: .
J gene: TRBJ1-4
CDR3 protein: CASSPDTNEKLFF
CDR3 DNA: TGTGCCAGCAGCCCGGACACAAATGAAAAACTGTTTTTT

V gene: TRBV30
clone size: once
D gene: TRBD1
J gene: TRBJ1-4
CDR3 protein: CAWDRVYEKLFF
CDR3 DNA: TGTGCCTGGGACAGGGTGTATGAAAAACTGTTTTTT

V gene: TRBV13
clone size: .
D gene: .
J gene: TRBJ1-6
CDR3 protein: CASSLGKDSDYNSPLHF
CDR3 DNA: TGTGCCAGCAGCTTAGGGAAGGACAGCGACTATAATTCACCCCTCCACTTT

V gene: TRBV28
clone size: few
D gene: .
J gene: TRBJ2-5
CDR3 protein: CASRIQGQETQYF
CDR3 DNA: TGTGCCAGCAGAATACAGGGACAAGAGACCCAGTACTTC

V gene: TRBV7-2
clone size: .
D gene: .
J gene: TRBJ1-2
CDR3 protein: CASSLERFSYGYTF
CDR3 DNA: TGTGCCAGCAGCTTAGAGAGGTTCTCCTATGGCTACACCTTC

V gene: TRBV2
clone size: once
D gene: TRBD1
J gene: TRBJ1-5
CDR3 protein: CASNTGGMAQPQHF
CDR3 DNA: TGTGCCAGCAACACAGGGGGAATGGCTCAGCCCCAGCATTTT

V gene: TRBV7-9
clone size: .
D gene: TRBD1
J gene: TRBJ2-7
CDR3 protein: CASSTQSGQGFVEQYF
CDR3 DNA: TGTGCCAGCAGCACCCAATCGGGACAGGGGTTTGTCGAGCAGTACTTC

V gene: TRBV12-5
clone size: few
D gene: TRBD1
J gene: TRBJ1-2
CDR3 protein: CASGLVLGQGGGYTF
CDR3 DNA: TGTGCTAGTGGTTTGGTACTAGGACAGGGGGGTGGCTACACCTTC